This T cell receptor beta chain was retrieved from a study of cytomegalovirus exposure and HLA in healthy donors. The PCR used 60 Vbeta and 13 Jbeta primers. Data came from immunoSEQ multiplex PCR; TCRdb stores just in-frame clones and leaves some out. The sample includes about 120,000 clones, 81% of them seen just once. V lost 2 bases, J lost 6 bases, and 5 bases lay in between. Germline V gene lookup returns CDR1 MNHEY and CDR2 SVGAGI. This CDR3 has 11 amino acids. General study findings and limits: In a later analysis, TCR beta V- and J-gene trimming was associated with a missense DCLRE1C variant. What a later analysis showed was that several of the most significant clusters appeared linked to common viral pathogens.

To note about this clone: What it recognizes is unknown.

The sample taken for sequencing was PBMCs. This sequence originates from a woman aged 25-40 years in good health and CMV-seronegative. The V call is TRBV6-5, the J call TRBJ2-7; D gene unclear. In DNA, the CDR3 is TGTGCCAGCAGTTACGGCTCCGAGCAGTACTTC. Amino acid sequence: CASSYGSEQYF.